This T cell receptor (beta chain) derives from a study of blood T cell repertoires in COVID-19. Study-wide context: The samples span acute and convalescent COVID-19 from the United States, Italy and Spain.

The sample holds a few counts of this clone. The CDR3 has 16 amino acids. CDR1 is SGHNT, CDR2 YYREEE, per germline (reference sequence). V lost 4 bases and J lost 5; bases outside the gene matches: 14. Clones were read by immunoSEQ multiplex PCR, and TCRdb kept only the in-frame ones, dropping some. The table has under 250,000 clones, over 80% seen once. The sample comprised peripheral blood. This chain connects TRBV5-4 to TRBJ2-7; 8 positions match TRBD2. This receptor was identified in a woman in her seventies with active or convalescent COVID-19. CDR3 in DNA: TGTGCCAGCAGCGACCGGACTAGCTCGACATTTGACGAGCAGTACTTC. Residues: CASSDRTSSTFDEQYF.